This entry concerns a single T cell receptor (beta chain). What it binds is unknown. These data are taken from a study of cytomegalovirus exposure and HLA in healthy donors. Study details: A subsequent analysis reported that the approximately 120 validation repertoires were produced on the same platform that had also been used for the roughly 670 first-cohort repertoires. Findings and limits, study-wide: Cytomegalovirus-associated status was assigned to 150 to 200 TCR beta chains.

Generated by immunoSEQ multiplex PCR, the TCRdb table keeps only in-frame clones and is missing some. The sample shows roughly 250,000 clones, around nine tenths of them seen only once. CDR1 and CDR2 from the germline V gene are SQVTM and ANQGSEA. The V end lost 6 bases, the J end lost 3 bases, and 9 bases lay between the germline ends. The CDR3 consists of 11 residues. The specimen was PBMCs. This TCR was recovered from a man between 18 and 29 years old in good health and CMV-seronegative. J is TRBJ2-7 and V is TRBV29-1; D gene uncertain. The CDR3 sequence: CSVTIIYEQYF. For the CDR3, the DNA is TGCAGCGTAACAATCATCTACGAGCAGTACTTC.